Sequencing of this T cell receptor (beta chain) was carried out in a study of blood T cell repertoires in COVID-19. Study context: Acute and convalescent COVID-19 specimens originated in the United States, Italy and Spain.

In the original processing: For nucleated cells, counts were estimated from reference gene primer amplification. Measured with immunoSEQ multiplex PCR; TCRdb has only the in-frame clones, and not every one. V, J and clone size are those of that table, while D and trimming were read from the DNA. The sample shows fewer than 100,000 clones, more than 80% of them seen only once. CDR1 is ENHRY, CDR2 SYGVKD, per germline. CDR3 length: 13 amino acids. The ends were cut back, 4 bases at V and 3 bases at J, with 9 bases in the middle. This TCR was recovered from a woman aged 80 or over with acute or convalescent COVID-19. The V and J genes are TRBV10-3 and TRBJ1-2; D possibly corresponds to TRBD1 (6 bases). The sequenced sample was peripheral blood. Here the CDR3 reads CAISAQGHYGYTF. For the CDR3, the DNA is TGTGCCATCAGTGCCCAGGGGCACTATGGCTACACCTTC.